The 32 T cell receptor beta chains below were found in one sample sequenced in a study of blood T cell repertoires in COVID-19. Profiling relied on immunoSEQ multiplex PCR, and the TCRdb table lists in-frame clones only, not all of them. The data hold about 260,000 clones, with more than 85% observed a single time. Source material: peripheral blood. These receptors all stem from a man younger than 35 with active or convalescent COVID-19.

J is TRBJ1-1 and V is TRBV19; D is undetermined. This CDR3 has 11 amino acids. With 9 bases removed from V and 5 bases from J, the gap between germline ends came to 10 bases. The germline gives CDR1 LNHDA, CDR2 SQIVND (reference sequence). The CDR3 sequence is CASRADTEAFF. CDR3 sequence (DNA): TGTGCCAGCCGAGCGGATACTGAAGCTTTCTTT.

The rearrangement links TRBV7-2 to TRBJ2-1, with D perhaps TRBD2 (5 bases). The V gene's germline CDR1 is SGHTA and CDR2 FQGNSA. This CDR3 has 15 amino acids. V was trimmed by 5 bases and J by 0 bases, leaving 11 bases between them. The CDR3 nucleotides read TGTGCCAGCAGCGCAGGACTGGGCTCCTACAATGAGCAGTTCTTC. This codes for CASSAGLGSYNEQFF.

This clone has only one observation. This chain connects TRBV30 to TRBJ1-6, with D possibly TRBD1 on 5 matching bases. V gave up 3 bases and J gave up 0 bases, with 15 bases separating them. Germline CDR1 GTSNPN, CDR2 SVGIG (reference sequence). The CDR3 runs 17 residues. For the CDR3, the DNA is TGTGCCTGGAGAACTCAGGAGGGGAGCTCCTATAATTCACCCCTCCACTTT. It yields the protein CAWRTQEGSSYNSPLHF. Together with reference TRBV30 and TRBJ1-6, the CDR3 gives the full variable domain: SQTIHQWPATLVQPVGSPLSLECTVEGTSNPNLYWYRQAAGRGLQLLFYSVGIGQISSEVPQNLSASRPQDRQFILSSKKLLLSDSGFYLCAWRTQEGSSYNSPLHFGNGTRLTVT.

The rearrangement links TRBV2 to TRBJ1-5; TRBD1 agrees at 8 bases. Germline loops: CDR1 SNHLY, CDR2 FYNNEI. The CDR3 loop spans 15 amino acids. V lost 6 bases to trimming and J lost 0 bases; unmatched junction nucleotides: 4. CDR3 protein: CASRDRGYSNQPQHF. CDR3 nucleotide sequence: TGTGCCAGCAGAGACAGGGGTTATAGCAATCAGCCCCAGCATTTT.

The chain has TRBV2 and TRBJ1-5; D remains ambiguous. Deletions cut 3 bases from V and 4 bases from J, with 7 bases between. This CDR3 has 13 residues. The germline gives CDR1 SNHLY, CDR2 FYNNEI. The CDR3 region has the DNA TGTGCCAGCAGTGACCCAGGAAATCAGCCCCAGCATTTT. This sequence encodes CASSDPGNQPQHF.

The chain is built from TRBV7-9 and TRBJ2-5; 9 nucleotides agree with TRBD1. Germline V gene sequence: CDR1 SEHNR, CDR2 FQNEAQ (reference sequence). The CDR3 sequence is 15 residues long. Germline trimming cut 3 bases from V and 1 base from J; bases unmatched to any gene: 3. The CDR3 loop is CASSFGTGPQETQYF. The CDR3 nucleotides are TGTGCCAGCAGCTTCGGGACAGGGCCCCAAGAGACCCAGTACTTC.

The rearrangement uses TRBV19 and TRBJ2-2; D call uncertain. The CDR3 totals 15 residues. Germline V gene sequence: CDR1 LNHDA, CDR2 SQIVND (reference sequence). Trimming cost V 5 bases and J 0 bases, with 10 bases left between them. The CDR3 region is CASSPSVANTGELFF. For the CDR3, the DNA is TGTGCCAGTAGTCCCTCGGTAGCGAACACCGGGGAGCTGTTTTTT.

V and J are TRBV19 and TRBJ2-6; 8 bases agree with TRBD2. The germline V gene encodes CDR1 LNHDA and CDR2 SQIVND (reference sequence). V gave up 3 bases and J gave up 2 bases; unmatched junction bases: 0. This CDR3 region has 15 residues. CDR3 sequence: CASSMRGAGANVLTF. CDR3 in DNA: TGTGCCAGTAGTATGCGGGGGGCTGGGGCCAACGTCCTGACTTTC.

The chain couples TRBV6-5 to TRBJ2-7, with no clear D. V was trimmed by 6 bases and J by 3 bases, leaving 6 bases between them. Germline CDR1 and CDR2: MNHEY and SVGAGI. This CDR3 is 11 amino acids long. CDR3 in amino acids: CASRDNYEQYF. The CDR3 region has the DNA TGTGCCAGCAGAGACAACTACGAGCAGTACTTC.

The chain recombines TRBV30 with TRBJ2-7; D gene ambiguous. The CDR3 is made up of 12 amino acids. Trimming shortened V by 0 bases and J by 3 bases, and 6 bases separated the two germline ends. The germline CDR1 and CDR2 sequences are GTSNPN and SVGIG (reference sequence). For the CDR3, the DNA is TGTGCCTGGAGTGTACTCGGCTACGAGCAGTACTTC. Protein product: CAWSVLGYEQYF.

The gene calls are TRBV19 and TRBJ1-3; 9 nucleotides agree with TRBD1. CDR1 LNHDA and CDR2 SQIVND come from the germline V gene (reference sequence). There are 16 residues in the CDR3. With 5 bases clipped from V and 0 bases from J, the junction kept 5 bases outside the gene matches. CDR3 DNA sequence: TGTGCCAGTAGTGTGGGACAGGGAAGCTCTGGAAACACCATATATTTT. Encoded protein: CASSVGQGSSGNTIYF.

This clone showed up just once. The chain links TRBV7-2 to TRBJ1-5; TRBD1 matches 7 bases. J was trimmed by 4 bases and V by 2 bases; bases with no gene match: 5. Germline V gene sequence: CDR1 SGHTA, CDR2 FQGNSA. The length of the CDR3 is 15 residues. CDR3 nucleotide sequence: TGTGCCAGCAGCTTATCAGGGGGAACGAATCAGCCCCAGCATTTT. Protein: CASSLSGGTNQPQHF.

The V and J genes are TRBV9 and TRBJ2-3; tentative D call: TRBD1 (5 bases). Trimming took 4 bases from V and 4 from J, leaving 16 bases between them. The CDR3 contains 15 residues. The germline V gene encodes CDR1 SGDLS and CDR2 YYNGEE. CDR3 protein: CASSSRRQSPDTQYF. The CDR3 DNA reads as TGTGCCAGCAGCTCCCGCCGACAGTCACCAGATACGCAGTATTTT.

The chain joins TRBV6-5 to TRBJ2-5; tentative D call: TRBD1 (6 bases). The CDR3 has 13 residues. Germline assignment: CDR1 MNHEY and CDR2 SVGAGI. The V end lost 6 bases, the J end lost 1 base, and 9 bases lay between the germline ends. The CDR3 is CASSGTPQETQYF. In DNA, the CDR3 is TGTGCCAGCAGCGGGACACCCCAAGAGACCCAGTACTTC.

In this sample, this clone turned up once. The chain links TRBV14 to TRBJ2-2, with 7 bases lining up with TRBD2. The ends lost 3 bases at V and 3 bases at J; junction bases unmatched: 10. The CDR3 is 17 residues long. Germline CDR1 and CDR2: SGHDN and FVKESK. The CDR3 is CASSQKLTAGYTGELFF. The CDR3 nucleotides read TGTGCCAGCAGCCAGAAGTTAACAGCGGGATACACCGGGGAGCTGTTTTTT. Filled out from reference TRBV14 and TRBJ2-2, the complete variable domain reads EAGVTQFPSHSVIEKGQTVTLRCDPISGHDNLYWYRRVMGKEIKFLLHFVKESKQDESGMPNNRFLAERTGGTYSTLKVQPAELEDSGVYFCASSQKLTAGYTGELFFGEGSRLTVL.

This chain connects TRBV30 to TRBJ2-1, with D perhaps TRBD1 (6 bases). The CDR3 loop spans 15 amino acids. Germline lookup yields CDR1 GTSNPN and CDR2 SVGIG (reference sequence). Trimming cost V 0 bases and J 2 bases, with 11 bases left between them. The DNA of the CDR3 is TGTGCCTGGAGTGTAGGGGGTGCCCCCTACAATGAGCAGTTCTTC. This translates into CAWSVGGAPYNEQFF. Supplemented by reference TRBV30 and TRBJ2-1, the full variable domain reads SQTIHQWPATLVQPVGSPLSLECTVEGTSNPNLYWYRQAAGRGLQLLFYSVGIGQISSEVPQNLSASRPQDRQFILSSKKLLLSDSGFYLCAWSVGGAPYNEQFFGPGTRLTVL.

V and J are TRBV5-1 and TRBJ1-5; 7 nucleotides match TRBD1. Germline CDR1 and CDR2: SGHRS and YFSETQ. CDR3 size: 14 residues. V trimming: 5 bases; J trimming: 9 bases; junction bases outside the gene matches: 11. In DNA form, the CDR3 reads TGCGCCAGCAGTTCAAGAGGGGGCGAGGGGCCCCAGCATTTT. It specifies CASSSRGGEGPQHF. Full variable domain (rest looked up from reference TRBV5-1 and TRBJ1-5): KAGVTQTPRYLIKTRGQQVTLSCSPISGHRSVSWYQQTPGQGLQFLFEYFSETQRNKGNFPGRFSGRQFSNSRSEMNVSTLELGDSALYLCASSSRGGEGPQHFGDGTRLSIL.

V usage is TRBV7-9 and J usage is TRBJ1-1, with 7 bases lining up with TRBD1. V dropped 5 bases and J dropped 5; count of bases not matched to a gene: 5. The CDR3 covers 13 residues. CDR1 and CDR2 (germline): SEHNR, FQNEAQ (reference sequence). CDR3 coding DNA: TGTGCCAGCAGCGCGGACAGGTTGACTGAAGCTTTCTTT. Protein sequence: CASSADRLTEAFF.

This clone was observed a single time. The CDR3 DNA follows: TGTGCCAGCAGCGTAGGGTTACAGATCTTTTTTAGCACAGATACGCAGTATTTT. It encodes CASSVGLQIFFSTDTQYF. This chain links TRBV9 with TRBJ2-3; D is undetermined. CDR1 and CDR2 from the germline V gene are SGDLS and YYNGEE. V was trimmed by 0 bases and J by 0 bases, leaving 17 bases between them. CDR3 length: 18 amino acids.

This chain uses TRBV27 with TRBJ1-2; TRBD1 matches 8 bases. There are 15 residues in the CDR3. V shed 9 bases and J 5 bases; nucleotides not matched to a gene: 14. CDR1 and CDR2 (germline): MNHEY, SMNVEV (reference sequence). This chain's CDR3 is CASRVGGTGYYGYTF. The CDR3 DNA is TGTGCCAGTCGGGTCGGGGGGACAGGATATTATGGCTACACCTTC.

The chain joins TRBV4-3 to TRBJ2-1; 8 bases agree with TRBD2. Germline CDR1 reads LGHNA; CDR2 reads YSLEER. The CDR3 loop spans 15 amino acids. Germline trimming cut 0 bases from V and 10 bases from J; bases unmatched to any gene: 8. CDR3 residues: CASSQDSSGGREQFF. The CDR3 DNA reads TGCGCCAGCAGCCAAGATTCGAGCGGGGGCCGGGAGCAGTTCTTC.

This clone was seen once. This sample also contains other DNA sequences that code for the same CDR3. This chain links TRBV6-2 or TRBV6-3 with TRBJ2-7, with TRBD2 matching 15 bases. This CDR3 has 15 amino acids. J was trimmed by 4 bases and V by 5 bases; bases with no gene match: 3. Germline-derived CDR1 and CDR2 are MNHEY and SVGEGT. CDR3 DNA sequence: TGTGCCAGCAGTGGACTAGCGGGAGGGTCGTACGAGCAGTACTTC. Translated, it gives CASSGLAGGSYEQYF.

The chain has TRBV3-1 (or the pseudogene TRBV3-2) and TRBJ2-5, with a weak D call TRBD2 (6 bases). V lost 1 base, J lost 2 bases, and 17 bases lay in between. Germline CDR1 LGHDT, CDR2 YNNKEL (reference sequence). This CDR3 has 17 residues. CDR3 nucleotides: TGTGCCAGCAGCCAAGTTCAGGAGGGTAAGGGACAAGAGACCCAGTACTTC. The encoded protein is CASSQVQEGKGQETQYF.

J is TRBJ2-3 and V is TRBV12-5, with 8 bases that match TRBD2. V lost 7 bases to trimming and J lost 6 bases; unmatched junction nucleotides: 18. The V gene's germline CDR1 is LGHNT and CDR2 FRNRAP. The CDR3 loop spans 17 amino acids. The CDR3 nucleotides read TGTGCTAGTGCCCCGGGATTGGCGGGGGGCTCAAGGGATACGCAGTATTTT. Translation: CASAPGLAGGSRDTQYF.

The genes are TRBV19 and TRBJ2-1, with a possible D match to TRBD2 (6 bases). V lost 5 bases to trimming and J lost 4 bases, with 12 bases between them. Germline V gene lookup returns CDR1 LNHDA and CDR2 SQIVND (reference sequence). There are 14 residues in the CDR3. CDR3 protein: CASSLAEAYNEQFF. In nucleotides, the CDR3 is TGTGCCAGTAGTTTAGCGGAGGCATACAATGAGCAGTTCTTC.

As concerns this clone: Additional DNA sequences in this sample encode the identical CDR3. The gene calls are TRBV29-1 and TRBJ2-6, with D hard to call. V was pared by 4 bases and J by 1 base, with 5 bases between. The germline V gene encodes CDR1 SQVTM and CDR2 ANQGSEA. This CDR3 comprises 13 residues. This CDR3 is CSVAGSGANVLTF. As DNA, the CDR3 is TGCAGCGTTGCCGGGTCTGGGGCCAACGTCCTGACTTTC. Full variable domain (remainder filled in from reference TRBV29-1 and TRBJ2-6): SAVISQKPSRDICQRGTSLTIQCQVDSQVTMMFWYRQQPGQSLTLIATANQGSEATYESGFVIDKFPISRPNLTFSTLTVSNMSPEDSSIYLCSVAGSGANVLTFGAGSRLTVL.

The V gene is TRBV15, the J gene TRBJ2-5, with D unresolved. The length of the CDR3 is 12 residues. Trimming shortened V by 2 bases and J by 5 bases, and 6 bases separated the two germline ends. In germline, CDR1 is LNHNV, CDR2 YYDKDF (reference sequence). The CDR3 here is CATSRSRETQYF. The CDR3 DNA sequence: TGTGCCACCAGCAGATCGCGGGAGACCCAGTACTTC.

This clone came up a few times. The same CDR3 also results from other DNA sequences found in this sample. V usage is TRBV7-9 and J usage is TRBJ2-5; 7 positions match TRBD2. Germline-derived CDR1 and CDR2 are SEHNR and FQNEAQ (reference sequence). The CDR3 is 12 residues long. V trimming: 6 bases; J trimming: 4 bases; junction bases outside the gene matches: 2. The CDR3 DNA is TGTGCCAGCAGTTGGGGGGGAGAGACCCAGTACTTC. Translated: CASSWGGETQYF.

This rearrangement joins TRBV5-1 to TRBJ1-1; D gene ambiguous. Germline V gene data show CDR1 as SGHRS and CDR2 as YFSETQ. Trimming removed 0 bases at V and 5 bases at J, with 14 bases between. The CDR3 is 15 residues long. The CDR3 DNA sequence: TGCGCCAGCAGCTTGGCCTTAGGTGCGGTTACTGAAGCTTTCTTT. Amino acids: CASSLALGAVTEAFF.

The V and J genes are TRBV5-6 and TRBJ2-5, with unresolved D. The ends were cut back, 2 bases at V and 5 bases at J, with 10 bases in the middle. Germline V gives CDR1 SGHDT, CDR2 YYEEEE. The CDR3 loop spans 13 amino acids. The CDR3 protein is CASSLEDGETQYF. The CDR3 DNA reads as TGTGCCAGCAGCTTAGAGGATGGGGAGACCCAGTACTTC.

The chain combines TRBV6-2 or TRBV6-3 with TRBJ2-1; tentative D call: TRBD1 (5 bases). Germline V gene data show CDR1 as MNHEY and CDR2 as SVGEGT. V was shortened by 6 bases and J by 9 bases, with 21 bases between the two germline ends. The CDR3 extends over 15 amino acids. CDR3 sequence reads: CASSPIGWGDSEQFF. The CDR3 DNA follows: TGTGCCAGCAGCCCCATAGGGTGGGGTGACAGTGAGCAGTTCTTC.

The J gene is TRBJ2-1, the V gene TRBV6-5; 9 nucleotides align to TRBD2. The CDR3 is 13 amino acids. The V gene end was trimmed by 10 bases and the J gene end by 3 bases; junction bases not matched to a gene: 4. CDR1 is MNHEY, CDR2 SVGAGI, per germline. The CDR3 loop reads CANSGGFYNEQFF. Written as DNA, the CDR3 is TGTGCCAACAGCGGGGGGTTCTACAATGAGCAGTTCTTC.